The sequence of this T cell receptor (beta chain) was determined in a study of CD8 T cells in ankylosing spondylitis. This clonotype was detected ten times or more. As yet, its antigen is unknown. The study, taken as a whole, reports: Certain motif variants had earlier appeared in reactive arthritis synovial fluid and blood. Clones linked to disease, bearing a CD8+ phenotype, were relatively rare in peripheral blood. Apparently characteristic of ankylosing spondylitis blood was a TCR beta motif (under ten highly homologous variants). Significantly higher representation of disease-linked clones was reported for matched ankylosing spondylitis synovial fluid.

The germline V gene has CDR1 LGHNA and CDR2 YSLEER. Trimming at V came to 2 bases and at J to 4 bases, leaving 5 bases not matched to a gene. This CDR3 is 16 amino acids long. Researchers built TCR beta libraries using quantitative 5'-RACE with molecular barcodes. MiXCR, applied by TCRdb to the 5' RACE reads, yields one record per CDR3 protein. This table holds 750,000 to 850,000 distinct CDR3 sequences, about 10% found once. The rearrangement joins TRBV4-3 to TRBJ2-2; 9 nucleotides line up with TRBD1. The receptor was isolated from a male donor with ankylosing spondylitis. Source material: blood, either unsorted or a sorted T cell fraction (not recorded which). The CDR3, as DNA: TGCGCCAGCAGCCAACCGGGACAGGGACGCACCGGGGAGCTGTTTTTT. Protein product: CASSQPGQGRTGELFF.